This T cell receptor (beta chain) was recorded in a study of cytomegalovirus exposure and HLA in healthy donors. Notes on the study in general: Among CMV-associated TCR beta chains, most appeared HLA-restricted in a later analysis.

To note about this clone: The antigen is not known.

When sampled, the donors appeared nominally healthy, though they likely had unrecorded immune exposures. This CDR3 comprises 13 residues. Trimming at V came to 6 bases and at J to 8 bases, leaving 7 bases not matched to a gene. Germline V lookup: CDR1 MDHEN, CDR2 SYDVKM. The study ran its PCR with 60 Vbeta and 13 Jbeta primers. TCRdb's copy holds only in-frame clones and misses some; the assay was immunoSEQ multiplex PCR. The top ten hold 1% of the sample, which has about 160,000 clones, about 85% seen once. The chain employs TRBV28 and TRBJ1-5; TRBD1 aligns across 7 bases. The sequenced sample was PBMCs. The source is a boy aged 2 to 10 in good health and CMV-seronegative. CDR3 sequence: CASSSPGGKPQHF. The DNA for the CDR3 is TGTGCCAGCAGCTCCCCAGGGGGAAAGCCCCAGCATTTT.